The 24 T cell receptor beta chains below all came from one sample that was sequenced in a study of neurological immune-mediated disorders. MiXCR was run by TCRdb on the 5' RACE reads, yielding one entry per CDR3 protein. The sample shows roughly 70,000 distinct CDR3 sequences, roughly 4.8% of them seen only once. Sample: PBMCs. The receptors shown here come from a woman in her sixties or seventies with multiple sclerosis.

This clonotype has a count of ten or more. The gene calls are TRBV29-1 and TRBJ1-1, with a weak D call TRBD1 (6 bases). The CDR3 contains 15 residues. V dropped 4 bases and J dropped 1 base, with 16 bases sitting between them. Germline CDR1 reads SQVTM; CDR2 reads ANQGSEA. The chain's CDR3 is CSVGEPGVTNTEAFF. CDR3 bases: TGCAGCGTTGGGGAACCAGGGGTTACGAACACTGAAGCTTTCTTT.

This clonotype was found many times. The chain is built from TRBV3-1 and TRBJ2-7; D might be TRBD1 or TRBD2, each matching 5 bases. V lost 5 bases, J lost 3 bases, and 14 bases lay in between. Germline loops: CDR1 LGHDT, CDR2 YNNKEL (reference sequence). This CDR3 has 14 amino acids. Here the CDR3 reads CASSAGTIRYEQYF. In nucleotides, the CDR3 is TGTGCCAGCAGCGCCGGGACCATTCGCTACGAGCAGTACTTC.

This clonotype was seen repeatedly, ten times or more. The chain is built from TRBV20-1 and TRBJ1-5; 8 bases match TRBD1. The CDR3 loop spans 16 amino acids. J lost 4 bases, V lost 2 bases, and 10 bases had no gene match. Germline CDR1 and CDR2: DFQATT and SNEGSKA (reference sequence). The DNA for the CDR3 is TGCAGTGCTAGATCGGCCGGGACAGGACCTAATCAGCCCCAGCATTTT. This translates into CSARSAGTGPNQPQHF.

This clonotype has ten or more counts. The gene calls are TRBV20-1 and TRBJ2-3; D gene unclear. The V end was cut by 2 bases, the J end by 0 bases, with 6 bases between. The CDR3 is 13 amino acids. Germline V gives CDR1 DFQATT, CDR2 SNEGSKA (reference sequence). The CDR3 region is CSARHLSTDTQYF. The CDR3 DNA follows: TGCAGTGCTAGACATCTGAGCACAGATACGCAGTATTTT.

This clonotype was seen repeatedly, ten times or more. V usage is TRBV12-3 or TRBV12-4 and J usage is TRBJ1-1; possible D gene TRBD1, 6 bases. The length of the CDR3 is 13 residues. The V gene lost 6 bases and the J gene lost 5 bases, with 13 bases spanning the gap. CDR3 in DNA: TGTGCCAGCAGATTTACCGGACAGACTGAAGCTTTCTTT. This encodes CASRFTGQTEAFF.

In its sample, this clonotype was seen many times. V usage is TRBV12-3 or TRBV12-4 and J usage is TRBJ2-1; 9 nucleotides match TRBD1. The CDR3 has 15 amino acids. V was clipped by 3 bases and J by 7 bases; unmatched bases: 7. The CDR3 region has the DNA TGTGCCAGCAGTTTGGGGACAGGGAGGTTGAATGAGCAGTTCTTC. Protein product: CASSLGTGRLNEQFF.

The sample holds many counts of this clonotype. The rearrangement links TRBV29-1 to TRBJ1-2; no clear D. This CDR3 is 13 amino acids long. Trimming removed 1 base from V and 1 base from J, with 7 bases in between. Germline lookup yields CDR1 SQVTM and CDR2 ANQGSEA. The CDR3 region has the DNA TGCAGCGTTGAAGGAGTGGTTAACTATGGCTACACCTTC. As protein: CSVEGVVNYGYTF.

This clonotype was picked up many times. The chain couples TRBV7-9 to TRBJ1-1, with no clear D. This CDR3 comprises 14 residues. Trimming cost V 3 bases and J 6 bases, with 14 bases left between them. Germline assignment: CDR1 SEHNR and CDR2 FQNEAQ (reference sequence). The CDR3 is CASSFEGLLAEAFF. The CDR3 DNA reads TGTGCCAGCAGCTTTGAAGGGTTGTTGGCTGAAGCTTTCTTT. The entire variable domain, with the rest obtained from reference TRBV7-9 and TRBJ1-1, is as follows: DTGVSQNPRHKITKRGQNVTFRCDPISEHNRLYWYRQTLGQGPEFLTYFQNEAQLEKSRLLSDRFSAERPKGSFSTLEIQRTEQGDSAMYLCASSFEGLLAEAFFGQGTRLTVV.

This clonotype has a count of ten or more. The CDR3 protein is CASSLVTASGRETQYF. In DNA, the CDR3 is TGCGCCAGCAGCTTGGTGACGGCTAGCGGTCGGGAGACCCAGTACTTC. The chain has TRBV5-1 and TRBJ2-5; 7 bases align to TRBD2. Germline CDR1 and CDR2: SGHRS and YFSETQ. The J segment lost 5 bases and the V segment lost 0 bases, leaving 10 bases of the junction unmatched. This CDR3 region has 16 residues.

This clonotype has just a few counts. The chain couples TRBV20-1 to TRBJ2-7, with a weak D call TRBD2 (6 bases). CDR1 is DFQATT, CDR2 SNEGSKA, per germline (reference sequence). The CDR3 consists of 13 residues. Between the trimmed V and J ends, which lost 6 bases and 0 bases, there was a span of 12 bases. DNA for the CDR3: TGCAGTGCCCTTAGCGGAAGCTCCTACGAGCAGTACTTC. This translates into CSALSGSSYEQYF.

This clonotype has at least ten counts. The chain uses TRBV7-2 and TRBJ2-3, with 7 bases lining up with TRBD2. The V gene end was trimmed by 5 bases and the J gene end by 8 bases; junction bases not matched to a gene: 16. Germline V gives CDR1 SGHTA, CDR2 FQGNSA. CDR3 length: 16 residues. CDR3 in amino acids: CASSKRAGLSGGTQYF. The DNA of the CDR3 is TGTGCCAGCAGCAAGCGAGCGGGGCTATCGGGGGGTACGCAGTATTTT.

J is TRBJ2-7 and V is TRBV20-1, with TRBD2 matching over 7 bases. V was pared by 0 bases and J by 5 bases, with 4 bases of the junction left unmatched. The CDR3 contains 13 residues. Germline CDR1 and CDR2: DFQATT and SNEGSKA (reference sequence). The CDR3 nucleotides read TGCAGTGCTAGAGATACTAGCGTGCACGAGCAGTACTTC. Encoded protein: CSARDTSVHEQYF.

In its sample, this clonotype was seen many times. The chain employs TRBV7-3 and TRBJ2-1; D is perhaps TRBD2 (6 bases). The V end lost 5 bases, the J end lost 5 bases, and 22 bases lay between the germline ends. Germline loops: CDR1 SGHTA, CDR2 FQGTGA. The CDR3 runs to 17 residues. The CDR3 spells CASSPSGVPGSNNEQFF. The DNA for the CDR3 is TGTGCCAGCAGCCCCTCGGGAGTCCCCGGTAGTAACAATGAGCAGTTCTTC.

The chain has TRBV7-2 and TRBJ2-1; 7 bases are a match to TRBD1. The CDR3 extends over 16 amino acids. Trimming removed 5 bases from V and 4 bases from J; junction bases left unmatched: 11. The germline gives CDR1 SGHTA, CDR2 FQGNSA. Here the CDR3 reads CASSRDSQTGYNEQFF. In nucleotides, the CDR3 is TGTGCCAGCAGCCGGGACAGCCAGACAGGTTACAATGAGCAGTTCTTC.

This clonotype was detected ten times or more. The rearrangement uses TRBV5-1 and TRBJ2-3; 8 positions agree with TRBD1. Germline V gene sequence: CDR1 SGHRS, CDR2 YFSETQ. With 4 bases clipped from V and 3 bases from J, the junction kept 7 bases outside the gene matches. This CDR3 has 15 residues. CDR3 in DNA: TGCGCCAGCAGCCAGAGGACAGGGATTACAGATACGCAGTATTTT. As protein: CASSQRTGITDTQYF.

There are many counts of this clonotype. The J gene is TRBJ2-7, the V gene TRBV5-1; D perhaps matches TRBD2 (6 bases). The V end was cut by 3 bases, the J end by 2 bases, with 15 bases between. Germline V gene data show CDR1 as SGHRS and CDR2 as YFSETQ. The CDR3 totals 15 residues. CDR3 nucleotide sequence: TGCGCCAGCAGCTCCTTTAGCGGACCCCCCTACGAGCAGTACTTC. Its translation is CASSSFSGPPYEQYF.

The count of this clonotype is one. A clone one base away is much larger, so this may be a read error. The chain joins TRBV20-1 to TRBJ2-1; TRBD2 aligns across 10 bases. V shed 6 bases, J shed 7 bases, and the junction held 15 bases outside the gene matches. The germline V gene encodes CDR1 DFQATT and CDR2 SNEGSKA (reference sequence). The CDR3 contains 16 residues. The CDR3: CSANKRSSGRLNEQFF. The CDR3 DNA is TGCAGTGCAAATAAAAGATCTAGCGGGAGACTAAATGAGCAGTTCTTC.

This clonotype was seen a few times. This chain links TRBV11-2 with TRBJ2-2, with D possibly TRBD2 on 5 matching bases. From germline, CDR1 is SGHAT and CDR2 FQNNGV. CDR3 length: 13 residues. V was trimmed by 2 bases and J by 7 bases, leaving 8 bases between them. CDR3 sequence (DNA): TGTGCCAGCAGCTTACGGGGAATCGGGGAGCTGTTTTTT. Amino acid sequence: CASSLRGIGELFF.

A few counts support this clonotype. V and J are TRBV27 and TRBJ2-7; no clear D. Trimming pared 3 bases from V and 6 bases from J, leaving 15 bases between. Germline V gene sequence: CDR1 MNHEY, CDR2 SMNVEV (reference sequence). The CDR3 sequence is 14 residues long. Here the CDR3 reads CASSFGYALSEQYF. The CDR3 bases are TGTGCCAGCAGTTTCGGGTATGCTTTGTCCGAGCAGTACTTC.

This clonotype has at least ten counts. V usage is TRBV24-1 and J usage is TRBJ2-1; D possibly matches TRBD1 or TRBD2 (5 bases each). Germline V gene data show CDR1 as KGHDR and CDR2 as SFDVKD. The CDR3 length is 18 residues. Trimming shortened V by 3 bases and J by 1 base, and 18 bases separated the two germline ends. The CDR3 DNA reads TGTGCCACCAGTGATCGGATTCTCGGGTGGGGGTCCTACAATGAGCAGTTCTTC. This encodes CATSDRILGWGSYNEQFF.

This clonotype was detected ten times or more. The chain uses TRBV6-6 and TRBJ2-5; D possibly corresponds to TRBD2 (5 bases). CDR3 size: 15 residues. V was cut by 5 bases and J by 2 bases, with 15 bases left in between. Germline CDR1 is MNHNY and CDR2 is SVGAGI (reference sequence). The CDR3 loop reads CASSHGISPQETQYF. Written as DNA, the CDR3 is TGTGCCAGCAGTCACGGGATCTCCCCTCAAGAGACCCAGTACTTC.

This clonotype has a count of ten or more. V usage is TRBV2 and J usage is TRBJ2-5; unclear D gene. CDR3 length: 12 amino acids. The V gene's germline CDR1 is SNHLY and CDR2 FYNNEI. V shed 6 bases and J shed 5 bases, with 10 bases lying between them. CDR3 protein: CASSRSDETQYF. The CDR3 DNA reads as TGTGCCAGCAGCCGTTCGGACGAGACCCAGTACTTC.

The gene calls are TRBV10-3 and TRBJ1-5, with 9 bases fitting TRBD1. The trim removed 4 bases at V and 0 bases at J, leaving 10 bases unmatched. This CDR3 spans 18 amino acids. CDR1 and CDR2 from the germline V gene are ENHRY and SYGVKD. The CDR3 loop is CAISAASGTGNSNQPQHF. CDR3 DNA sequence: TGTGCCATCAGTGCTGCTTCCGGGACAGGGAATAGCAATCAGCCCCAGCATTTT.

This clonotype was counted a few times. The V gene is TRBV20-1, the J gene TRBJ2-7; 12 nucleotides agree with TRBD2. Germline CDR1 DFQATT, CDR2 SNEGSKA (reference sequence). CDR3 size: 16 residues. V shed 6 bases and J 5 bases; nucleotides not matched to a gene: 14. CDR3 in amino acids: CSAPAILAGGSNEQYF. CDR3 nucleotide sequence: TGCAGTGCGCCCGCAATACTAGCGGGAGGCTCGAACGAGCAGTACTTC.